These 23 T cell receptor beta chains were sequenced from one sample in a study of Tregs in tolerant kidney transplant recipients (dated by TCRdb to between 2018 and 2021). The library was prepared using the immunoSEQ multiplex PCR assay. This is the immuneACCESS table as TCRdb keeps it, with only in-frame sequences that have V and J called. A part of the clones is gone; compared with another copy, unresolved V genes explain less than half, and the rest is unexplained. This sample's table carries approximately 52,000 clones. Of the sample, 0.75% to 0.95% falls within the top ten clones. The time point label for this specimen denotes: blood sample drawn before combined kidney and bone marrow transplant. The material was CD4+ T cells from blood, obtained before the transplant. Source of these receptors: a human donor who received a combined kidney and bone marrow transplant.

With respect to this clone: The read ends 3 residues shy of where the CDR3 ends; the end is completed using the germline J gene. The chain carries TRBV18 and TRBJ1-6; the D gene is possibly TRBD1 (6 bases). The CDR3 extends over 16 amino acids. V shed 2 bases and J shed 9 bases, with 17 bases lying between them. The germline gives CDR1 KGHSH, CDR2 LQKENI. CDR3 region: CASSPTATGTTSPLHF. The part of the CDR3 DNA that was read is TGTGCCAGCTCACCAACCGCGACAGGAACCACTTCACCC.

In the case of this clone: The sequence runs out 3 residues before the end of the CDR3; the remainder is reconstructed from the germline J gene. This chain joins TRBV6-2 or TRBV6-3 and TRBJ2-1, with 14 positions matching TRBD2. The CDR3 runs to 16 residues. V lost 2 bases to trimming and J lost 8 bases; unmatched junction nucleotides: 5. Germline loops: CDR1 MNHEY, CDR2 SVGEGT. Here the CDR3 reads CASSYPQGLAGDEQFF. The DNA read from the CDR3 is TGTGCCAGCAGTTACCCCCAGGGACTAGCGGGAGATGAG.

Details on this clone: The missing CDR3 end, 3 residues past where the read stops, is filled in from the germline J gene. The chain recombines TRBV7-9 with TRBJ2-5; maybe TRBD1 (6 bases). The CDR3 length is 14 residues. Germline CDR1 and CDR2: SEHNR and FQNEAQ (reference sequence). The V gene lost 8 bases and the J gene lost 2 bases, with 15 bases spanning the gap. CDR3: CASGIQGIQETQYF. The part of the CDR3 DNA that was read is TGTGCCAGCGGAATACAGGGTATACAAGAGACC. Filled out from reference TRBV7-9 and TRBJ2-5, the complete variable domain reads DTGVSQNPRHKITKRGQNVTFRCDPISEHNRLYWYRQTLGQGPEFLTYFQNEAQLEKSRLLSDRFSAERPKGSFSTLEIQRTEQGDSAMYLCASGIQGIQETQYFGPGTRLLVL.

The covered CDR3 bases are TGTGCCAGCTCCCAAGGACAGGGGTACGAG. Amino acid sequence: CASSQGQGYE. The CDR3 as a whole reads CASSQGQGYEQYF. V and J are TRBV18 and TRBJ2-7; TRBD1 agrees at 9 bases. The observed sequence ends 3 residues before the CDR3 terminus, with the missing tail filled in from the germline J gene. V dropped 6 bases and J dropped 4; count of bases not matched to a gene: 4. CDR3 length: 13 amino acids. The germline gives CDR1 KGHSH, CDR2 LQKENI.

A remark on this clone: The observed sequence ends 3 residues before the CDR3 terminus, with the missing tail filled in from the germline J gene. The chain couples TRBV18 to TRBJ1-2; D may be TRBD1 (5 bases). Germline V gene lookup returns CDR1 KGHSH and CDR2 LQKENI. V gave up 2 bases and J gave up 4 bases, with 8 bases separating them. The CDR3 runs 13 residues. CDR3 region: CASSPGQGYGYTF. The part of the CDR3 DNA that was read is TGTGCCAGCTCACCAGGGCAGGGCTATGGC.

With respect to this clone: The sequence runs out 3 residues before the end of the CDR3; the remainder is reconstructed from the germline J gene. The sample carries other DNA sequences with the same CDR3. The chain joins TRBV30 to TRBJ1-1; TRBD1 matches 9 bases. Germline loops: CDR1 GTSNPN, CDR2 SVGIG (reference sequence). This CDR3 spans 13 amino acids. CDR3 residues: CAWSVKTGGEAFF. The DNA read from the CDR3 is TGTGCCTGGAGTGTAAAGACAGGGGGAGAA.

In regard to this clone: Coverage ceases 3 residues before the CDR3 finishes, and the germline J gene fills in the end. J is TRBJ2-1 and V is TRBV14, with D perhaps matching TRBD1 (5 bases). V gave up 1 base and J gave up 6 bases, with 10 bases separating them. The CDR3 runs 14 residues. Germline CDR1 SGHDN, CDR2 FVKESK. The DNA read from the CDR3 is TGTGCCAGCAGCCAAGTGCTCGACAGCAATGAG. Its protein is CASSQVLDSNE. Given in full, the CDR3 is CASSQVLDSNEQFF. The entire variable domain, with the rest obtained from reference TRBV14 and TRBJ2-1, is as follows: EAGVTQFPSHSVIEKGQTVTLRCDPISGHDNLYWYRRVMGKEIKFLLHFVKESKQDESGMPNNRFLAERTGGTYSTLKVQPAELEDSGVYFCASSQVLDSNEQFFGPGTRLTVL.

The sequenced part of the CDR3 DNA is TGTGCCAGCAGATCAGGAGGCTCCGCAAACATT. It specifies CASRSGGSANI. The CDR3 in full is CASRSGGSANIQYF. This rearrangement joins TRBV6-2 or TRBV6-3 to TRBJ2-4, with D possibly matching TRBD2 (5 bases). With the read ending 3 residues before the CDR3 end, the germline J gene is used to fill in that end. Germline-derived CDR1 and CDR2 are MNHEY and SVGEGT. The CDR3 is made up of 14 amino acids. V was pared by 6 bases and J by 6 bases, with 15 bases between.

About this clone: Read data end 3 residues before the CDR3 end; the end is taken from the germline J gene. The chain joins TRBV10-3 to TRBJ2-5; a weak D match, TRBD2 (5 bases). The CDR3 sequence is 12 residues long. Between the trimmed V and J ends, which lost 8 bases and 7 bases, there was a span of 14 bases. Germline CDR1 reads ENHRY; CDR2 reads SYGVKD. The CDR3 spells CAISPDSRTQYF. CDR3 DNA (partial): TGTGCCATCTCCCCGGACTCGAGGACC.

Turning to this clone: The sequenced fragment ends 3 residues before the CDR3 boundary, so the rest is inferred from the germline J gene. The rearrangement joins TRBV5-1 to TRBJ2-7; 11 bases match TRBD1. This CDR3 is built from 14 residues. CDR1 and CDR2 from the germline V gene are SGHRS and YFSETQ. After removal of 2 bases from V and 5 bases from J, the junction contained 3 bases not matched to a gene. The CDR3 bases that were read are TGCGCCAGCAGCTTCCGGGACAGGGGGAACGAG. Amino acids: CASSFRDRGNE. The entire CDR3 is CASSFRDRGNEQYF.

In the case of this clone: The CDR3 end falls 3 residues outside the read, so it is completed with the germline J gene. The chain recombines TRBV7-3 with TRBJ2-2, with 9 bases aligning to TRBD1. Germline CDR1 is SGHTA and CDR2 is FQGTGA. J lost 5 bases, V lost 5 bases, and 9 bases had no gene match. The CDR3 totals 16 residues. CDR3 DNA, as far as it was read: TGTGCCAGCAGCCCCCTCGACAGGGGGACGACCGGGGAG. Translated, it gives CASSPLDRGTTGE. The full CDR3 protein reads CASSPLDRGTTGELFF.

Details on this clone: The read ends 3 residues before the CDR3 terminus; that terminus is restored from the germline J gene. The chain recombines TRBV2 with TRBJ2-7, with 8 bases lining up with TRBD2. Germline loops: CDR1 SNHLY, CDR2 FYNNEI. The CDR3 length is 14 residues. Trimming took 7 bases from V and 0 from J; bases not matched to a gene: 5. CDR3 bases read: TGTGCCAGCACTTTAGCGGGGAGCTCCTACGAG. Translated: CASTLAGSSYE. The entire CDR3 protein reads CASTLAGSSYEQYF.

Worth noting for this clone: Coverage ceases 3 residues before the CDR3 finishes, and the germline J gene fills in the end. The rearrangement links TRBV29-1 to TRBJ2-1; no definite D call. Between the trimmed V and J ends, which lost 4 bases and 4 bases, there was a span of 5 bases. Germline-derived CDR1 and CDR2 are SQVTM and ANQGSEA. This CDR3 has 11 residues. CDR3 in amino acids: CSVVKYNEQFF. The CDR3 DNA, read in part, is TGCAGCGTTGTAAAATACAATGAG.

A remark on this clone: From the germline J gene comes the end of the CDR3, since the read stops 3 residues before it. The chain combines TRBV2 with TRBJ1-1, with 8 bases lining up with TRBD1. There are 12 residues in the CDR3. CDR1 and CDR2 from the germline V gene are SNHLY and FYNNEI. The CDR3 sequence: CASSVRQGEAFF. Incomplete CDR3 DNA: TGTGCCAGCAGCGTGCGACAGGGGGAA. Combining the CDR3 with reference TRBV2 and TRBJ1-1 gives the whole variable domain EPEVTQTPSHQVTQMGQEVILRCVPISNHLYFYWYRQILGQKVEFLVSFYNNEISEKSEIFDDQFSVERPDGSNFTLKIRSTKLEDSAMYFCASSVRQGEAFFGQGTRLTVV.

The CDR3 bases that were read are TGTGCCAGCAGACAAGTAGGGGGCATCGAG. Translated: CASRQVGGIE. The complete CDR3 protein is CASRQVGGIEQYF. This sequence joins TRBV6-2 or TRBV6-3 and TRBJ2-7, with 7 bases aligning to TRBD1. The CDR3 extends 3 residues past the end of the read, so its final part is completed from the germline J gene. The ends lost 6 bases at V and 6 bases at J; junction bases unmatched: 8. The CDR3 totals 13 residues. CDR1 MNHEY and CDR2 SVGEGT come from the germline V gene.

Notes on this clone: The read gets to within 3 residues of the CDR3 end, and the germline J gene fills in the rest. The chain joins TRBV5-1 to TRBJ2-7; D possibly corresponds to TRBD1 (6 bases). The CDR3 length is 13 residues. In germline, CDR1 is SGHRS, CDR2 YFSETQ. Between the trimmed V and J ends, which lost 4 bases and 3 bases, there was a span of 11 bases. CDR3 DNA, as far as it was read: TGCGCCAGCAGCGTTTTACAGGGCTACGAG. It specifies CASSVLQGYE. The complete CDR3 reads CASSVLQGYEQYF.

To note about this clone: The read stops 3 residues short of the end of the CDR3; the missing end is completed from the germline J gene. The chain is built from TRBV18 and TRBJ2-6; 8 positions match TRBD1. CDR3 length equals 17 residues. The trim removed 3 bases at V and 0 bases at J, leaving 4 bases unmatched. In germline, CDR1 is KGHSH, CDR2 LQKENI. CDR3 DNA, as far as it was read: TGTGCCAGCTCACCCGTAACAGGGGGCTCTGGGGCCAACGTC. Translation: CASSPVTGGSGANV. The CDR3, in full, reads CASSPVTGGSGANVLTF. Combining the CDR3 with reference TRBV18 and TRBJ2-6 gives the whole variable domain NAGVMQNPRHLVRRRGQEARLRCSPMKGHSHVYWYRQLPEEGLKFMVYLQKENIIDESGMPKERFSAEFPKEGPSILRIQQVVRGDSAAYFCASSPVTGGSGANVLTFGAGSRLTVL.

Worth noting for this clone: With the read ending 3 residues before the CDR3 end, the germline J gene is used to fill in that end. The chain has TRBV7-3 and TRBJ2-2, with 7 bases lining up with TRBD1. V shed 5 bases, J shed 4 bases, and the junction held 7 bases outside the gene matches. Germline V gives CDR1 SGHTA, CDR2 FQGTGA. The CDR3 has 15 amino acids. This CDR3 reads CASSPRQGGTGELFF. The covered CDR3 bases are TGTGCCAGCAGCCCCCGACAGGGCGGCACCGGGGAG.

The CDR3 protein is CASSLGGLADRTDTQYF. CDR3 DNA (partial): TGCGCCAGCAGCTTGGGTGGGTTGGCGGATCGCACAGATACG. The V call is TRBV5-1, the J call TRBJ2-3; D is ambiguous. The missing CDR3 end, 3 residues past where the read stops, is filled in from the germline J gene. Per germline, CDR1 SGHRS and CDR2 YFSETQ. This CDR3 comprises 17 residues. Trimming removed 0 bases from V and 1 base from J, with 15 bases in between.

To note about this clone: The observed sequence ends 3 residues before the CDR3 terminus, with the missing tail filled in from the germline J gene. The rearrangement joins TRBV5-1 to TRBJ2-7, with 8 bases lining up with TRBD1. Losses at the gene ends were 1 base for V and 0 bases for J; bases not matched to a gene: 3. Germline assignment: CDR1 SGHRS and CDR2 YFSETQ. This CDR3 region has 15 residues. The part of the CDR3 DNA that was read is TGCGCCAGCAGCTTGACAGGGGGATTCTCCTACGAG. Translation: CASSLTGGFSYE. The entire CDR3 is CASSLTGGFSYEQYF.

CDR3 DNA, as far as it was read: TGCAGTCCTCAAGCGGGGGCGGTCTACGAG. Protein sequence: CSPQAGAVYE. The full-length CDR3 reads as CSPQAGAVYEQYF. The chain links TRBV20-1 to TRBJ2-7; the match to TRBD2 covers 8 bases. The read terminates 3 residues before the CDR3 end, so the remaining end is supplied by the germline J gene. The CDR3 runs 13 residues. The junction had 9 bases not matched to a gene; V was cut back by 8 bases and J by 3 bases. Germline V CDR1 and CDR2: DFQATT, SNEGSKA (reference sequence).

Here the CDR3 reads CASSPPGTGAYEQYF. The part of the CDR3 DNA that was read is TGTGCCAGCAGCCCCCCCGGGACAGGAGCCTACGAG. The rearrangement uses TRBV7-9 and TRBJ2-7; 8 nucleotides match TRBD1. The read halts 3 residues ahead of the CDR3 end, with the missing end drawn from the germline J gene. This CDR3 region has 15 residues. The junction had 8 bases not matched to a gene; V was cut back by 5 bases and J by 2 bases. Germline V gives CDR1 SEHNR, CDR2 FQNEAQ (reference sequence).

Points on this clone: The read terminates 3 residues ahead of where the CDR3 ends, so the germline J gene completes it. The rearrangement uses TRBV7-2 and TRBJ1-4, with D uncertain. CDR1 is SGHTA and CDR2 is FQGNSA in the germline V gene. This CDR3 has 14 residues. Trimming stripped 6 bases from V and 8 bases from J, with 16 bases between. The sequenced CDR3 bases are TGTGCCAGCAGTCAAAGACTGGTATCCGAAAAA. Protein sequence: CASSQRLVSEK. The whole CDR3 sequence is CASSQRLVSEKLFF.